One and the same sample provided the 27 T cell receptor beta chains below, sequenced in a study of radiotherapy plus CTLA-4 blockade in lung cancer. Repertoires were generated with immunoSEQ multiplex PCR, while TCRdb's copy carries only in-frame clones and drops some. This sample yields over 80,000 clones, of which around nine tenths are seen a single time; 16% belongs to the top ten. The source material was peripheral blood, sampled from a patient treated with radiotherapy plus ipilimumab. These receptors were taken from a human donor with non-small cell lung cancer that progressed on radiotherapy plus ipilimumab.

In its sample, this clone was seen once. The V and J genes are TRBV4-2 and TRBJ1-2; D remains ambiguous. CDR1 and CDR2 (germline): LGHNA, YNFKEQ. The CDR3 has 15 residues. V was trimmed by 4 bases and J by 8 bases, leaving 20 bases between them. The CDR3 DNA follows: TGTGCCAGCAGCCCGCGTGCAGAATCTTATTTCGGCTACACCTTC. This gives the protein CASSPRAESYFGYTF.

This sequence joins TRBV7-2 and TRBJ1-3; 7 bases match TRBD1. Germline V gene sequence: CDR1 SGHTA, CDR2 FQGNSA. The CDR3 covers 16 residues. V was pared by 1 base and J by 0 bases, with 3 bases of the junction left unmatched. Here the CDR3 DNA reads TGTGCCAGCAGCTTAGAGACAGGGCTCTCTGGAAACACCATATATTTT. As protein: CASSLETGLSGNTIYF. The full variable domain, rest sourced from reference TRBV7-2 and TRBJ1-3, is GAGVSQSPSNKVTEKGKDVELRCDPISGHTALYWYRQSLGQGLEFLIYFQGNSAPDKSGLPSDRFSAERTGGSVSTLTIQRTQQEDSAVYLCASSLETGLSGNTIYFGEGSWLTVV.

This chain uses TRBV4-2 with TRBJ2-7; TRBD2 aligns across 8 bases. The trim removed 1 base at V and 5 bases at J, leaving 7 bases unmatched. Per the germline V gene, CDR1 is LGHNA and CDR2 is YNFKEQ. This CDR3 spans 15 amino acids. CDR3 DNA sequence: TGTGCCAGCAGCCAAGGGACTAGCCTCGTACACGAGCAGTACTTC. Residues: CASSQGTSLVHEQYF.

In this sample, this clone turned up once. The CDR3, as DNA: TGCGCCAGCAGAGCCCGGGGGGGCCTCGCGAACACCGGGGAGCTGTTTTTT. Translation: CASRARGGLANTGELFF. The chain recombines TRBV5-1 with TRBJ2-2, with TRBD2 matching over 8 bases. The CDR3 extends over 17 amino acids. V shed 5 bases, J shed 0 bases, and the junction held 9 bases outside the gene matches. The germline CDR1 and CDR2 sequences are SGHRS and YFSETQ.

This clone appeared once. The chain has TRBV5-1 and TRBJ2-1; D is possibly TRBD1 or TRBD2 (6 bases each). CDR1 is SGHRS and CDR2 is YFSETQ in the germline V gene. Trimming removed 4 bases at V and 0 bases at J, with 14 bases between. The CDR3 runs 16 residues. CDR3 residues: CASSPRTGASYNEQFF. In DNA form, the CDR3 reads TGCGCCAGCAGCCCCAGGACGGGGGCCTCCTACAATGAGCAGTTCTTC.

J is TRBJ2-7 and V is TRBV5-1; a weak D match, TRBD2 (5 bases). Germline values: CDR1 SGHRS, CDR2 YFSETQ. This CDR3 is built from 14 residues. Trimming took 4 bases from V and 3 from J, leaving 14 bases between them. The CDR3 coding sequence is TGCGCCAGCAGCGGGAGCACTCCGAACTACGAGCAGTACTTC. Translation gives CASSGSTPNYEQYF.

The gene calls are TRBV5-5 and TRBJ1-2; no reliable D call. Germline CDR1 reads SGHKS; CDR2 reads YYEKEE (reference sequence). Trimming removed 2 bases at V and 1 base at J, with 12 bases between. CDR3 length equals 15 residues. CDR3 region: CASSLGSSGNYGYTF. CDR3 nucleotide sequence: TGTGCCAGCAGCTTAGGGAGTTCGGGTAACTATGGCTACACCTTC.

This clone was counted a single time. This chain connects TRBV27 to TRBJ1-1; D gene unclear. The CDR3 consists of 14 residues. CDR1 and CDR2 (germline): MNHEY, SMNVEV (reference sequence). V was trimmed by 1 base and J by 5 bases, leaving 11 bases between them. As DNA, the CDR3 is TGTGCCAGCAGTTTATTTGACGGGTTAACTGAAGCTTTCTTT. Translation gives CASSLFDGLTEAFF.

The V call is TRBV10-3, the J call TRBJ2-2; D is ambiguous. Germline values: CDR1 ENHRY, CDR2 SYGVKD. This CDR3 contains 16 residues. V was shortened by 0 bases and J by 4 bases, with 12 bases between the two germline ends. Here the CDR3 reads CAISESSTDPTGELFF. The CDR3, as DNA: TGTGCCATCAGTGAGTCCTCGACGGATCCCACCGGGGAGCTGTTTTTT.

The V and J genes are TRBV25-1 and TRBJ1-6; TRBD1 is a possible D gene (5 bases). From germline, CDR1 is MGHDK and CDR2 SYGVNS. V was shortened by 3 bases and J by 13 bases, with 13 bases between the two germline ends. CDR3 length: 13 amino acids. CDR3 region: CASSEVAGTPLHF. CDR3 nucleotide sequence: TGTGCCAGCAGTGAGGTAGCCGGGACTCCCCTCCACTTT.

This chain connects TRBV30 to TRBJ1-2; no clear D gene. The germline V gene has CDR1 GTSNPN and CDR2 SVGIG (reference sequence). The germline V and J ends were trimmed by 1 base and 5 bases, with 8 bases remaining between them. The CDR3 has 12 residues. CDR3 region: CAWSAPGYGYTF. The DNA for the CDR3 is TGTGCCTGGAGTGCCCCTGGGTATGGCTACACCTTC.

This chain joins TRBV29-1 and TRBJ2-7; 9 bases match TRBD1. V dropped 7 bases and J dropped 0; count of bases not matched to a gene: 7. CDR1 and CDR2 (germline): SQVTM, ANQGSEA. This CDR3 comprises 14 residues. CDR3 protein: CSAGQGPASYEQYF. In DNA, the CDR3 is TGCAGCGCCGGACAGGGGCCCGCCTCCTACGAGCAGTACTTC.

The V and J genes are TRBV6-5 and TRBJ1-2; the D gene is possibly TRBD1 (6 bases). Germline CDR1 is MNHEY and CDR2 is SVGAGI. This CDR3 has 11 residues. Trimming cost V 10 bases and J 8 bases, with 14 bases left between them. The CDR3 protein is CATSTGFGYTF. DNA for the CDR3: TGTGCCACTAGTACAGGGTTCGGCTACACCTTC.

A word on this clone: An end of the junction does not agree with germline; a read error may underlie this. The chain has TRBV4-3 and TRBJ1-1; D not resolved. The length of the CDR3 is 13 residues. CDR1 is LGHNA and CDR2 is YSLEER in the germline V gene. CDR3 in amino acids: CASSQPGNNEAFF. In DNA form, the CDR3 reads TGCGCCAGCAGCCAACCGGGGAACAATGAAGCTTTCTTT.

The V gene is TRBV5-6, the J gene TRBJ1-2, with D possibly matching TRBD1 (5 bases). The germline CDR1 and CDR2 sequences are SGHDT and YYEEEE. The CDR3 has 14 amino acids. With 4 bases removed from V and 0 bases from J, the gap between germline ends came to 10 bases. In nucleotides, the CDR3 is TGTGCCAGCAGCCTAGGGACTGCTAACTATGGCTACACCTTC. Translation gives CASSLGTANYGYTF.

The rearrangement links TRBV7-9 to TRBJ1-2; D may be TRBD1 (5 bases). The V and J ends lost 0 bases and 3 bases respectively, with 8 bases between them. Germline V gene data show CDR1 as SEHNR and CDR2 as FQNEAQ (reference sequence). The CDR3 has 14 residues. In nucleotides, the CDR3 is TGTGCCAGCAGCTTAGCTCGGGGGGACTATGGCTACACCTTC. Translation gives CASSLARGDYGYTF.

The chain employs TRBV5-1 and TRBJ1-1; 7 nucleotides line up with TRBD1. CDR3 length equals 15 residues. Germline loops: CDR1 SGHRS, CDR2 YFSETQ. The J segment lost 3 bases and the V segment lost 2 bases, leaving 7 bases of the junction unmatched. CDR3 residues: CASSLQGIGDTEAFF. In nucleotides, the CDR3 is TGCGCCAGCAGCTTACAGGGGATAGGTGACACTGAAGCTTTCTTT.

This chain uses TRBV4-1 with TRBJ2-7; 8 nucleotides line up with TRBD2. The CDR3 has 17 residues. In germline, CDR1 is MGHRA, CDR2 YSYEKL. The trim removed 1 base at V and 2 bases at J, leaving 10 bases unmatched. The CDR3 loop is CASSQVARTSTPYEQYF. The CDR3 nucleotides read TGCGCCAGCAGCCAAGTCGCCCGGACTAGCACCCCCTACGAGCAGTACTTC.

The V gene is TRBV7-6, the J gene TRBJ2-3; a possible D gene is TRBD1 (6 bases). V lost 5 bases to trimming and J lost 2 bases, with 35 bases between them. The CDR3 is 22 amino acids. CDR1 is SGHVS, CDR2 FNYEAQ, per germline. CDR3 nucleotide sequence: TGTGCCAGCAGCCCTAACTGGTCCGGTATTCCCGGTCTGGGGGCCGTCACAGATACGCAGTATTTT. Amino acids: CASSPNWSGIPGLGAVTDTQYF.

The chain combines TRBV29-1 with TRBJ2-3; possibly TRBD2 for D (6 bases). The CDR3 consists of 13 residues. Germline-derived CDR1 and CDR2 are SQVTM and ANQGSEA. Trimming stripped 2 bases from V and 4 bases from J, with 10 bases between. CDR3: CSVERGWADTQYF. The DNA for the CDR3 is TGCAGCGTTGAACGGGGGTGGGCAGATACGCAGTATTTT.

This sequence joins TRBV19 and TRBJ2-3; D is tentatively TRBD1 or TRBD2 (5 bases each). Germline CDR1 and CDR2: LNHDA and SQIVND (reference sequence). Trimming removed 3 bases at V and 1 base at J, with 11 bases between. The CDR3 extends over 15 amino acids. As DNA, the CDR3 is TGTGCCAGTAGTATTCGACGGGGCGGCACAGATACGCAGTATTTT. This codes for CASSIRRGGTDTQYF.

The V gene is TRBV19, the J gene TRBJ1-2; no reliable D call. CDR3 length equals 16 residues. The V end was cut by 8 bases, the J end by 4 bases, with 23 bases between. Germline V gene sequence: CDR1 LNHDA, CDR2 SQIVND (reference sequence). The CDR3 DNA sequence: TGTGCCAGTTCCCTCAGCACTCAGTGGCTGGGCTATGGCTACACCTTC. As protein: CASSLSTQWLGYGYTF.

V is TRBV4-2 and J is TRBJ2-1; TRBD2 agrees at 15 bases. J was trimmed by 10 bases and V by 1 base; bases with no gene match: 5. This CDR3 region has 16 residues. Looked up from germline, CDR1 is LGHNA and CDR2 is YNFKEQ. The CDR3 coding sequence is TGTGCCAGCAGCCAAGGGACTAGCGGGAGGGTGGACGAGCAGTTCTTC. It specifies CASSQGTSGRVDEQFF.

The chain recombines TRBV6-6 with TRBJ1-5; 7 positions match TRBD1. Germline trimming cut 4 bases from V and 4 bases from J; bases unmatched to any gene: 7. This CDR3 comprises 15 residues. The V gene's germline CDR1 is MNHNY and CDR2 SVGAGI (reference sequence). The DNA of the CDR3 is TGTGCCAGCAGTTGGGACAGTACCATTAATCAGCCCCAGCATTTT. Translation gives CASSWDSTINQPQHF.

The rearrangement uses TRBV6-5 and TRBJ1-5, with a tentative D call TRBD1 (5 bases). Germline assignment: CDR1 MNHEY and CDR2 SVGAGI. V was trimmed by 0 bases and J by 1 base, leaving 7 bases between them. The CDR3 is 15 amino acids. CDR3 nucleotide sequence: TGTGCCAGCAGTTACTCGGGGCAGAGCAATCAGCCCCAGCATTTT. Protein: CASSYSGQSNQPQHF.

The V and J genes are TRBV2 and TRBJ2-1; D not certain. The CDR3 extends over 11 amino acids. Trimming removed 3 bases at V and 7 bases at J, with 4 bases between. The germline CDR1 and CDR2 sequences are SNHLY and FYNNEI. The CDR3 loop is CASSEWNEQFF. CDR3 coding DNA: TGTGCCAGCAGTGAGTGGAATGAGCAGTTCTTC.

V is TRBV6-5 and J is TRBJ2-7; D uncertain. There are 14 residues in the CDR3. V lost 2 bases and J lost 1, with 9 bases in between. The germline V gene has CDR1 MNHEY and CDR2 SVGAGI. In DNA form, the CDR3 reads TGTGCCAGCAGTTACAACCAGGCATCCTACGAGCAGTACTTC. This encodes CASSYNQASYEQYF.